Below are 29 T cell receptor beta chains sequenced from a single sample in a study of cytotoxic CD8 clonotypes in ibrutinib-treated CLL (dated by TCRdb to the early 2020s). The sample's time point label, decoded: progressive disease on ibrutinib. Libraries were made using the immunoSEQ multiplex PCR assay. This immuneACCESS table, as held by TCRdb, lists in-frame sequences with V and J called but not all clones. Of the missing ones, under half trace to an unresolved V gene in checked studies; the others have no known cause. A total of 160,000 or so clones appear in this sample, approximately 91% of them only once. The ten biggest clones cover around 3% of the sample. The sequences come from PBMCs, collected at disease progression, from a patient treated with ibrutinib. These receptors all come from a human donor with chronic lymphocytic leukemia.

J is TRBJ2-1 and V is TRBV11-3, with TRBD2 matching over 9 bases. The CDR3 consists of 16 residues. CDR1 is SGHNT and CDR2 is YENEEA in the germline V gene. V trimming: 5 bases; J trimming: 0 bases; junction bases outside the gene matches: 5. The CDR3 DNA reads TGTGCCAGCAGCCCTCATAGCGGGAGCTCCTACAATGAGCAGTTCTTC. Protein sequence: CASSPHSGSSYNEQFF.

This chain connects TRBV9 to TRBJ2-1, with D hard to call. CDR1 and CDR2 (germline): SGDLS, YYNGEE. The length of the CDR3 is 15 residues. V was shortened by 1 base and J by 1 base, with 9 bases between the two germline ends. The CDR3 bases are TGTGCCAGCAGCGTAAGGGATATTTCCTACAATGAGCAGTTCTTC. It encodes CASSVRDISYNEQFF.

The V and J genes are TRBV27 and TRBJ1-4, with 9 bases that match TRBD1. The CDR3 is made up of 16 amino acids. V gave up 5 bases and J gave up 14 bases; unmatched junction bases: 18. Germline CDR1 reads MNHEY; CDR2 reads SMNVEV (reference sequence). The CDR3 loop is CASSPVTGTGSRILFF. CDR3 sequence (DNA): TGTGCCAGCAGTCCGGTGACCGGGACAGGGTCCAGAATCCTGTTTTTT.

The chain couples TRBV7-8 to TRBJ1-1; the D gene is possibly TRBD1 (6 bases). This CDR3 spans 15 amino acids. CDR1 and CDR2 (germline): SGHVS, FQNEAQ. V lost 2 bases and J 4 bases, leaving 14 bases between the germline ends. The CDR3 coding sequence is TGTGCCAGCAGCTTAATGCGGACAGTAACCACTGAAGCTTTCTTT. It yields the protein CASSLMRTVTTEAFF.

The chain combines TRBV18 with TRBJ2-1, with TRBD2 matching over 9 bases. The CDR3 contains 15 residues. Germline CDR1 KGHSH, CDR2 LQKENI. V shed 4 bases, J shed 5 bases, and the junction held 6 bases outside the gene matches. CDR3 sequence (DNA): TGTGCCAGCTCACAACGGACTAGCGAAGACAATGAGCAGTTCTTC. Amino acids: CASSQRTSEDNEQFF.

The V call is TRBV6-4, the J call TRBJ2-3, with D possibly being TRBD2 (5 bases). CDR3 length: 15 amino acids. Germline assignment: CDR1 MRHNA and CDR2 SNTAGT. V was pared by 2 bases and J by 0 bases, with 9 bases between. In nucleotides, the CDR3 is TGTGCCAGCAGTGACGAGGGAGTGAGCACAGATACGCAGTATTTT. The encoded protein is CASSDEGVSTDTQYF.

The chain combines TRBV5-8 with TRBJ2-7; 11 positions match TRBD2. Per the germline V gene, CDR1 is SGHTS and CDR2 is YDEGEE. This CDR3 has 15 residues. J gave up 7 bases and V 1 base, and 7 bases lay outside the gene matches. This CDR3 is CASSLQLAGVGEQYF. As DNA, the CDR3 is TGTGCCAGCAGCTTGCAACTAGCGGGAGTAGGTGAGCAGTACTTC.

A word on this clone: Additional DNA sequences in this sample encode the identical CDR3. The chain has TRBV11-2 and TRBJ2-1; D tentatively reads TRBD1 or TRBD2 (5 bases each). V dropped 1 base and J dropped 3 bases, with 7 bases sitting between them. This CDR3 contains 14 residues. Germline V gene lookup returns CDR1 SGHAT and CDR2 FQNNGV. The DNA of the CDR3 is TGTGCCAGCAGCTTAGCGGGGCGCTACAATGAGCAGTTCTTC. Its protein product is CASSLAGRYNEQFF. Variable domain in full (rest from reference TRBV11-2 and TRBJ2-1): EAGVAQSPRYKIIEKRQSVAFWCNPISGHATLYWYQQILGQGPKLLIQFQNNGVVDDSQLPKDRFSAERLKGVDSTLKIQPAKLEDSAVYLCASSLAGRYNEQFFGPGTRLTVL.

This sequence joins TRBV7-8 and TRBJ1-1; possible D gene TRBD1, 6 bases. CDR1 SGHVS and CDR2 FQNEAQ come from the germline V gene. V lost 6 bases and J lost 1, with 21 bases in between. The CDR3 loop spans 17 amino acids. The CDR3 sequence: CASRSESADRWNTEAFF. CDR3 DNA sequence: TGTGCCAGCAGGTCCGAATCCGCCGACAGGTGGAACACTGAAGCTTTCTTT.

The chain couples TRBV12-5 to TRBJ1-1; D unclear. V shed 6 bases and J shed 4 bases, with 9 bases lying between them. The CDR3 consists of 12 residues. From germline, CDR1 is LGHNT and CDR2 FRNRAP. The CDR3: CASGPWGTEAFF. CDR3 coding DNA: TGTGCTAGTGGACCATGGGGCACTGAAGCTTTCTTT.

This chain joins TRBV19 and TRBJ1-1, with TRBD1 identical over 10 bases. Trimming removed 1 base from V and 6 bases from J; junction bases left unmatched: 8. The CDR3 sequence is 16 residues long. Per germline, CDR1 LNHDA and CDR2 SQIVND (reference sequence). The CDR3 is CASSIGPGQGRAEAFF. For the CDR3, the DNA is TGTGCCAGTAGTATAGGCCCGGGACAGGGGAGGGCTGAAGCTTTCTTT.

The CDR3 sequence: CASNSLQGREQYF. DNA for the CDR3: TGCGCCAGCAACTCCTTACAAGGGCGCGAGCAGTACTTC. This sequence joins TRBV5-1 and TRBJ2-7, with unresolved D. Germline V lookup: CDR1 SGHRS, CDR2 YFSETQ. V lost 6 bases to trimming and J lost 6 bases, with 16 bases between them. This CDR3 is built from 13 residues.

The chain employs TRBV5-8 and TRBJ2-1, with D unresolved. The CDR3 runs 12 residues. Looked up from germline, CDR1 is SGHTS and CDR2 is YDEGEE. Trimming cost V 5 bases and J 6 bases, with 9 bases left between them. Here the CDR3 reads CASRLYSNEQFF. The DNA for the CDR3 is TGTGCCAGCAGATTGTACTCCAATGAGCAGTTCTTC.

The rearrangement links TRBV30 to TRBJ1-1; 11 nucleotides match TRBD1. Trimming at V came to 5 bases and at J to 4 bases, leaving 9 bases not matched to a gene. This CDR3 spans 15 amino acids. The V gene's germline CDR1 is GTSNPN and CDR2 SVGIG (reference sequence). CDR3 nucleotides: TGTGCCTGGGGACAGGGGGCGCGGGTAGGCACTGAAGCTTTCTTT. It translates to CAWGQGARVGTEAFF.

CDR3 DNA: TGTGCCAGTAGTAGGAGACAGGGCGGGGTAACAGGCAATCAGCCCCAGCATTTT. This gives the protein CASSRRQGGVTGNQPQHF. This chain uses TRBV19 with TRBJ1-5, with TRBD1 matching 7 bases. With 4 bases clipped from V and 2 bases from J, the junction kept 14 bases outside the gene matches. CDR3 length: 18 residues. CDR1 and CDR2 from the germline V gene are LNHDA and SQIVND (reference sequence). Complete variable domain (other parts from reference TRBV19 and TRBJ1-5): DGGITQSPKYLFRKEGQNVTLSCEQNLNHDAMYWYRQDPGQGLRLIYYSQIVNDFQKGDIAEGYSVSREKKESFPLTVTSAQKNPTAFYLCASSRRQGGVTGNQPQHFGDGTRLSIL.

This sequence joins TRBV6-6 and TRBJ1-4; 9 bases are shared with TRBD1. Germline-derived CDR1 and CDR2 are MNHNY and SVGAGI (reference sequence). The CDR3 has 16 amino acids. Losses at the gene ends were 1 base for V and 4 bases for J; bases not matched to a gene: 4. The CDR3 loop is CASSYLQGAGNEKLFF. CDR3 nucleotides: TGTGCCAGCAGTTACTTACAGGGGGCAGGTAATGAAAAACTGTTTTTT.

This chain joins TRBV5-1 and TRBJ2-3, with 7 bases that match TRBD2. Germline lookup yields CDR1 SGHRS and CDR2 YFSETQ. With V trimmed by 4 bases and J by 6 bases, 8 bases remained unmatched. This CDR3 is built from 14 residues. The CDR3 reads CASSDSAGYDTQYF. CDR3 DNA sequence: TGCGCCAGCAGCGACTCAGCGGGGTACGATACGCAGTATTTT. Combining the CDR3 with reference TRBV5-1 and TRBJ2-3 gives the whole variable domain KAGVTQTPRYLIKTRGQQVTLSCSPISGHRSVSWYQQTPGQGLQFLFEYFSETQRNKGNFPGRFSGRQFSNSRSEMNVSTLELGDSALYLCASSDSAGYDTQYFGPGTRLTVL.

The chain uses TRBV19 and TRBJ1-2; TRBD1 agrees at 10 bases. CDR1 is LNHDA and CDR2 is SQIVND in the germline V gene (reference sequence). This CDR3 is built from 18 residues. J was trimmed by 9 bases and V by 3 bases; bases with no gene match: 19. The CDR3 here is CASSIGAPAIRTGGSYTF. The CDR3 DNA sequence: TGTGCCAGTAGTATTGGAGCCCCAGCTATAAGGACAGGGGGTAGCTACACCTTC.

The V call is TRBV6-1, the J call TRBJ1-1; D uncertain. Trimming took 4 bases from V and 5 from J, leaving 8 bases between them. CDR1 MNHNS and CDR2 SASEGT come from the germline V gene. The CDR3 runs to 12 residues. CDR3: CASSVRRTEAFF. CDR3 sequence (DNA): TGTGCCAGCAGTGTACGGAGGACTGAAGCTTTCTTT.

V and J are TRBV4-2 and TRBJ2-7; D not resolved. The CDR3 sequence is 15 residues long. Trimming pared 0 bases from V and 2 bases from J, leaving 11 bases between. Germline-derived CDR1 and CDR2 are LGHNA and YNFKEQ. The DNA of the CDR3 is TGTGCCAGCAGCCAAGATCAACAGAGGACCTACGAGCAGTACTTC. Its translation: CASSQDQQRTYEQYF.

The chain has TRBV30 and TRBJ1-4; no clear D gene. The CDR3 runs to 12 residues. V dropped 5 bases and J dropped 5 bases, with 9 bases sitting between them. Germline CDR1 and CDR2: GTSNPN and SVGIG (reference sequence). CDR3 region: CAWGSQNEKLFF. Here the CDR3 DNA reads TGTGCCTGGGGGAGTCAGAATGAAAAACTGTTTTTT.

The chain employs TRBV6-9 and TRBJ2-7; D is unclear. Germline V gene sequence: CDR1 MNHGY, CDR2 SVAAGI. CDR3 length equals 14 residues. V was clipped by 10 bases and J by 2 bases, with 18 bases between them. The CDR3 DNA sequence: TGTGCCACCGCCACGGCCACGGAAACCTACGAGCAGTACTTC. Protein sequence: CATATATETYEQYF.

This sequence joins TRBV9 and TRBJ2-5; D might be TRBD2 (5 bases). The CDR3 loop spans 15 amino acids. V lost 4 bases, J lost 4 bases, and 17 bases lay in between. Germline-derived CDR1 and CDR2 are SGDLS and YYNGEE. The CDR3 protein is CASSPFLAPGETQYF. Here the CDR3 DNA reads TGTGCCAGCAGCCCCTTCCTAGCTCCGGGAGAGACCCAGTACTTC. Drawing the rest from reference TRBV9 and TRBJ2-5, the complete variable domain is DSGVTQTPKHLITATGQRVTLRCSPRSGDLSVYWYQQSLDQGLQFLIQYYNGEERAKGNILERFSAQQFPDLHSELNLSSLELGDSALYFCASSPFLAPGETQYFGPGTRLLVL.

The V gene is TRBV18, the J gene TRBJ2-2; possible D gene TRBD1, 5 bases. V dropped 4 bases and J dropped 14 bases, with 17 bases sitting between them. CDR1 is KGHSH, CDR2 LQKENI, per germline. The CDR3 sequence is 13 residues long. CDR3 sequence: CASSQGKGSILFF. The CDR3 DNA sequence: TGTGCCAGCTCACAGGGGAAGGGTTCGATCCTGTTTTTT.

This chain uses TRBV6-1 with TRBJ2-7; 7 bases are a match to TRBD1. After removal of 1 base from V and 5 bases from J, the junction contained 17 bases not matched to a gene. The CDR3 runs 18 residues. The germline CDR1 and CDR2 sequences are MNHNS and SASEGT. CDR3 sequence reads: CASSEVSLQTGLRNEQYF. The CDR3 DNA sequence: TGTGCCAGCAGTGAAGTTAGTCTTCAGACAGGGTTACGGAACGAGCAGTACTTC.

V and J are TRBV19 and TRBJ1-5; D is uncertain. The germline gives CDR1 LNHDA, CDR2 SQIVND (reference sequence). This CDR3 is built from 15 residues. Trimming removed 1 base from V and 6 bases from J, with 13 bases in between. In nucleotides, the CDR3 is TGTGCCAGTAGTATAGTTAAAGGAGTTGGTCAGCCCCAGCATTTT. Protein product: CASSIVKGVGQPQHF.

This clone has a handful of counts. This chain uses TRBV20-1 with TRBJ2-7; D might be TRBD1 (6 bases). This CDR3 is built from 11 residues. CDR1 DFQATT and CDR2 SNEGSKA come from the germline V gene (reference sequence). As DNA, the CDR3 is TGCGGGGGCCAGGGTCAGGACGAGCAGTACTTC. Protein: CGGQGQDEQYF.

The chain is built from TRBV5-5 and TRBJ1-2; weak D call: TRBD1 (5 bases). Per germline, CDR1 SGHKS and CDR2 YYEKEE (reference sequence). V lost 2 bases to trimming and J lost 4 bases, with 18 bases between them. The CDR3 spans 16 residues. The CDR3 sequence is CASSFDSGGVLYGYTF. The CDR3 region has the DNA TGTGCCAGCAGCTTTGATTCGGGAGGGGTTCTCTATGGCTACACCTTC.

V usage is TRBV7-2 and J usage is TRBJ2-7; D gene uncertain. This CDR3 spans 16 amino acids. With 4 bases removed from V and 2 bases from J, the gap between germline ends came to 18 bases. Germline-derived CDR1 and CDR2 are SGHTA and FQGNSA. The CDR3 loop reads CASSSPLSSPTYEQYF. The CDR3 DNA reads TGTGCCAGCAGCTCCCCTTTGAGTAGCCCCACCTACGAGCAGTACTTC.